The clone carrying this TCR beta chain was observed a few times. The CDR3 length is 13 residues. CDR1 and CDR2 (germline): SQVTM, ANQGSEA. Trimming pared 7 bases from V and 3 bases from J, leaving 16 bases between. These data belong to a study of cytomegalovirus exposure and HLA in healthy donors. Nominally healthy donors provided the samples, though records likely missed some immune exposures. Vbeta (60) and Jbeta (13) primers were used in the PCR. Clones were sequenced by immunoSEQ multiplex PCR, and TCRdb holds only the in-frame ones, with some missing. Here the sample spans around 120,000 clones, approximately 80% being singletons.

The source material was PBMCs. V and J are TRBV29-1 and TRBJ2-7; perhaps TRBD2 as D (6 bases). This receptor was obtained from a male donor in good health and CMV-seropositive. CDR3 region: CSARGASDYEQYF. In nucleotides, the CDR3 is TGCAGCGCCCGGGGAGCTAGCGACTACGAGCAGTACTTC.